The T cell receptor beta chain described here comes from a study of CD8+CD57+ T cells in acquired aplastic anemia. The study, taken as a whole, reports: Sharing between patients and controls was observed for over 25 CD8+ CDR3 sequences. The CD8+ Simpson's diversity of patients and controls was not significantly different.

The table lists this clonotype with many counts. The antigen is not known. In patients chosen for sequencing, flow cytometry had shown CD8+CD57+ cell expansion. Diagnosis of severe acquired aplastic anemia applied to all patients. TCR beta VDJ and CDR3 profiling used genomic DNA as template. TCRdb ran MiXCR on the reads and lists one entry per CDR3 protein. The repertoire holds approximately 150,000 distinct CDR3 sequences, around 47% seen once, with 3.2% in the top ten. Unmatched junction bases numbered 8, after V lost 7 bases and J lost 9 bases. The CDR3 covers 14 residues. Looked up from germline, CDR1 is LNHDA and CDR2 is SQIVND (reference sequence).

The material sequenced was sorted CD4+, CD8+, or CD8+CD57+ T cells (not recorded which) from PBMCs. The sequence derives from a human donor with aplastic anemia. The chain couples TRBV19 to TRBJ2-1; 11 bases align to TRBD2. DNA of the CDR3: TGTGCCAGTAACGAACTAGCGGGAGAAGGTGAGCAGTTCTTC. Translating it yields CASNELAGEGEQFF.